This TCR beta chain was obtained from a study of CD8 T cells in Susac syndrome. V dropped 3 bases and J dropped 3 bases, with 15 bases sitting between them. The CDR3 is 15 amino acids. CDR1 is LGHNA and CDR2 is YSLEER in the germline V gene. An input of about 0.5 to 1 ug of RNA was subjected to reverse transcription using random hexamers. TCRdb called the immunoSEQ multiplex PCR reads again in MiXCR, with one record for every CDR3 protein. The sample shows approximately 74,000 distinct CDR3 sequences, roughly 91% of them seen only once. This chain uses TRBV4-3 with TRBJ2-7; D is perhaps TRBD1 (7 bases). The material sequenced was CD4+ T cells from PBMCs. This TCR was recovered from a human donor with Susac syndrome. In nucleotides, the CDR3 is TGCGCCAGCAGCCACGGGAGCCAGGGGGGCTACGAGCAGTACTTC. This gives the protein CASSHGSQGGYEQYF.